The T cell receptor (beta chain) described here comes from a study of OX40 agonist ivuxolimab in advanced cancers. On the study more broadly: Among those enrolled, mean age was roughly 55 years (range roughly 20 to 85) and 82.7% were male.

The junction had 10 bases not matched to a gene; V was cut back by 5 bases and J by 7 bases. The CDR3 consists of 14 residues. Germline assignment: CDR1 SQVTM and CDR2 ANQGSEA. The table came from immunoSEQ multiplex PCR; TCRdb's copy has only in-frame clones and leaves some out. The table has approximately 64,000 clones, 87% seen once. V and J are TRBV29-1 and TRBJ1-4; 7 nucleotides line up with TRBD1. This receptor was identified in an adult with an advanced solid tumor such as melanoma, head and neck, liver or kidney cancer. The specimen comprised CD4+ or CD8+ T cells sorted from blood, sampled in a trial of the OX40 agonist ivuxolimab. The CDR3 DNA reads as TGCAGCGTTAACGAACAGGGGAGGGGTGAAAAACTGTTTTTT. It yields the protein CSVNEQGRGEKLFF.